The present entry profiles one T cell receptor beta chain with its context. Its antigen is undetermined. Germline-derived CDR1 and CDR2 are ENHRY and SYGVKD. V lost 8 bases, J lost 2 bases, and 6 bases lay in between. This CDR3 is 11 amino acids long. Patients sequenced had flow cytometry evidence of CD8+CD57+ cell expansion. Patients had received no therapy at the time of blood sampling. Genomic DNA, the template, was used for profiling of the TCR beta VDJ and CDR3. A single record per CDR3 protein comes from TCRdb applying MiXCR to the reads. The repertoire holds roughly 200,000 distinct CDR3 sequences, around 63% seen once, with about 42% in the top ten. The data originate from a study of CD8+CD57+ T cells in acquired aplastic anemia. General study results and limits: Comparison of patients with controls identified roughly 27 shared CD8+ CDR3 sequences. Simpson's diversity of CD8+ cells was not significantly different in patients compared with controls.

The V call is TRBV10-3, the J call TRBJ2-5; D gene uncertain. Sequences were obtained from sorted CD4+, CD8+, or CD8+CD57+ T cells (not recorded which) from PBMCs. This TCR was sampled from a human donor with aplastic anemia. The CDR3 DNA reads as TGTGCCATCGGTACACAAGAGACCCAGTACTTC. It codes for CAIGTQETQYF.